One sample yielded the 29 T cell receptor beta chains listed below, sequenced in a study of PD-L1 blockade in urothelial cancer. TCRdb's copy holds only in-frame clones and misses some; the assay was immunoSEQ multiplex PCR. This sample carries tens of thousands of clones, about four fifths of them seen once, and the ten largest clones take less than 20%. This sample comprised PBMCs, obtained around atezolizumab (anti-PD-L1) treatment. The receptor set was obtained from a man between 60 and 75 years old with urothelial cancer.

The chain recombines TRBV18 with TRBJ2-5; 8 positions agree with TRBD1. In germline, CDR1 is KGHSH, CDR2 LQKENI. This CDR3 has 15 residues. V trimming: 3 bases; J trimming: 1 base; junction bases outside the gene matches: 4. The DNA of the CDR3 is TGTGCCAGCTCACCGCAAACAGGGGGCCAAGAGACCCAGTACTTC. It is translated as CASSPQTGGQETQYF.

CDR3: CAWGKAGGTYEQYF. Written as DNA, the CDR3 is TGTGCCTGGGGTAAAGCGGGGGGAACCTACGAGCAGTACTTC. The gene calls are TRBV30 and TRBJ2-7; TRBD2 matches 9 bases. This CDR3 is 14 amino acids long. Unmatched junction bases numbered 7, after V lost 5 bases and J lost 2 bases. Germline V gives CDR1 GTSNPN, CDR2 SVGIG (reference sequence).

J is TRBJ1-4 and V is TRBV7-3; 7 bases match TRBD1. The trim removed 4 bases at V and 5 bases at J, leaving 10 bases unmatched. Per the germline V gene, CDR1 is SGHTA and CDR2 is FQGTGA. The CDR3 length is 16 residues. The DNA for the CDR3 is TGTGCCAGCAGCTCCCGCGGGGACAGACCGAATGAAAAACTGTTTTTT. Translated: CASSSRGDRPNEKLFF.

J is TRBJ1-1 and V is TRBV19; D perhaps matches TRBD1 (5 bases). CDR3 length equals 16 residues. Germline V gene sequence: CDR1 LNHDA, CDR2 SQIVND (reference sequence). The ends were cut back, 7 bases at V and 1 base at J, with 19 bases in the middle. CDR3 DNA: TGTGCCAGTACAAAAGCTGCGGGACGGAAGAACACTGAAGCTTTCTTT. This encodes CASTKAAGRKNTEAFF.

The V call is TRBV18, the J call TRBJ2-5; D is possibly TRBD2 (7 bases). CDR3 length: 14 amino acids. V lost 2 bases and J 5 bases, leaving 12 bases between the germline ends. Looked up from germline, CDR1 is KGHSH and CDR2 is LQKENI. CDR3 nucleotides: TGTGCCAGCTCACCAGGGGGGGCACCGGAGACCCAGTACTTC. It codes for CASSPGGAPETQYF.

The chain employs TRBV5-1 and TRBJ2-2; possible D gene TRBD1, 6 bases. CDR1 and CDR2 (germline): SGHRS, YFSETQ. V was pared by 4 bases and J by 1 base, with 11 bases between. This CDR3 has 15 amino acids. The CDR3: CASSMNRENTGELFF. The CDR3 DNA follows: TGCGCCAGCAGCATGAACAGGGAGAACACCGGGGAGCTGTTTTTT.

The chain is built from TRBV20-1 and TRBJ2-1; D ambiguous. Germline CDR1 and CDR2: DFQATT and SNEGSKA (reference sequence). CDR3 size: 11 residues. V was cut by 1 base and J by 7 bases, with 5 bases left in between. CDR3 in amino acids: CSARAANEQFF. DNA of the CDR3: TGCAGTGCTAGAGCTGCGAATGAGCAGTTCTTC.

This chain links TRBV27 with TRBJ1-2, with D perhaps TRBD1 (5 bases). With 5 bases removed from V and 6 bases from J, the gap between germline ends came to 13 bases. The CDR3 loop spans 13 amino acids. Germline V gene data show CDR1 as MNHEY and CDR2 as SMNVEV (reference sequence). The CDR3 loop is CASSQDNRNGYTF. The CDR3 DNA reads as TGTGCCAGCAGTCAGGACAACCGCAATGGCTACACCTTC.

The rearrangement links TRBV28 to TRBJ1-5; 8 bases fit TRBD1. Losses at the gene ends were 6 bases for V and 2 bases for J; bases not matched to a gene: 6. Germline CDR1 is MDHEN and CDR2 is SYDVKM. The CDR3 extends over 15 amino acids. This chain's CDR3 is CASRSGGPGNQPQHF. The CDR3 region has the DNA TGTGCCAGCAGGTCAGGGGGCCCGGGCAATCAGCCCCAGCATTTT.

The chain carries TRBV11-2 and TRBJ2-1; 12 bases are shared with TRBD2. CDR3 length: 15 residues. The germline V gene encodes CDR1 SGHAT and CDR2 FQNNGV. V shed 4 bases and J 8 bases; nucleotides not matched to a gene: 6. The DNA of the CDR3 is TGTGCCAGCAGCTCTAGCGGGGGGGCCGGGTATGAGCAGTTCTTC. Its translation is CASSSSGGAGYEQFF.

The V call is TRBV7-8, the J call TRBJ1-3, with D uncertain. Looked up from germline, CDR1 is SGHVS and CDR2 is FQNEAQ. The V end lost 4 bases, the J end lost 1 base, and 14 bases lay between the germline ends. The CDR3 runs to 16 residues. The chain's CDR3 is CASSYRLRESGNTIYF. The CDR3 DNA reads TGTGCCAGCAGCTATCGCCTCCGTGAGTCTGGAAACACCATATATTTT.

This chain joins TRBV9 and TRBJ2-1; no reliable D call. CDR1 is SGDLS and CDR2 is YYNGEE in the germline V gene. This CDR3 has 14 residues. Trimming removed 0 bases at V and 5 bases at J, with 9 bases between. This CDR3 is CASSVDPSDNEQFF. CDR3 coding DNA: TGTGCCAGCAGCGTAGACCCCAGCGACAATGAGCAGTTCTTC.

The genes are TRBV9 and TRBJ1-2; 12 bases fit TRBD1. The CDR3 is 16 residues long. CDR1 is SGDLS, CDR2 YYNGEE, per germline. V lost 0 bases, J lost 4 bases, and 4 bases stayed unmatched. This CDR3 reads CASSVEPGQGAYGYTF. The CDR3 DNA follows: TGTGCCAGCAGCGTAGAACCGGGACAGGGGGCCTATGGCTACACCTTC.

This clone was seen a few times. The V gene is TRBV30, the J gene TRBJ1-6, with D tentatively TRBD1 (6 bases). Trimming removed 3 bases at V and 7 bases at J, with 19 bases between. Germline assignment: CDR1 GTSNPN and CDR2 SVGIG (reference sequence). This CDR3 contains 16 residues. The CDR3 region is CAWSPRQAVENSPLHF. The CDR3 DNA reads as TGTGCCTGGAGCCCAAGACAGGCGGTTGAAAATTCACCCCTCCACTTT.

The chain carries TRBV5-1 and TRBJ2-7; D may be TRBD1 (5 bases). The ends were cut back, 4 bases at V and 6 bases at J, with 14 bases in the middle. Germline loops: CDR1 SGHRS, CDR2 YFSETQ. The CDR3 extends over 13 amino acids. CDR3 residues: CASSQGWSGEQYF. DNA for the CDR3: TGCGCCAGCAGCCAGGGTTGGTCGGGCGAGCAGTACTTC.

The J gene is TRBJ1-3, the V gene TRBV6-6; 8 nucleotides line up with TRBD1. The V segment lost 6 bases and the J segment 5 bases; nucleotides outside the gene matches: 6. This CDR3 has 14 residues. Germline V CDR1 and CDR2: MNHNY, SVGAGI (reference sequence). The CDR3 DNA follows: TGTGCCAGCAGCCCACAGGGGGATAGAAACACCATATATTTT. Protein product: CASSPQGDRNTIYF.

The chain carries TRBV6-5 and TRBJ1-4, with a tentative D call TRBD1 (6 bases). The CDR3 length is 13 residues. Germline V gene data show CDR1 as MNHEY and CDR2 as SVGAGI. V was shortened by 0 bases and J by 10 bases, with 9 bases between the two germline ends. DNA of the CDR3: TGTGCCAGCAGTTACTCGACAGGCGGAAAACTGTTTTTT. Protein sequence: CASSYSTGGKLFF.

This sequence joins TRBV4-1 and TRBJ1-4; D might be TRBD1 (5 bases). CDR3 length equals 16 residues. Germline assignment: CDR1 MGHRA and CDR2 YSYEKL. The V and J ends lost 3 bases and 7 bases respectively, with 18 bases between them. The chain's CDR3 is CASSQRTGALVEKLFF. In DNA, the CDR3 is TGCGCCAGCAGCCAGCGTACAGGCGCGCTAGTTGAAAAACTGTTTTTT.

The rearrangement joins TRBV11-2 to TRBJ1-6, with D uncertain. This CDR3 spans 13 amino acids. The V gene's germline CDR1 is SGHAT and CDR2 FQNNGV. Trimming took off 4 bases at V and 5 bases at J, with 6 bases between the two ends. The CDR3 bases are TGTGCCAGCAGCTCCCACAATAATTCACCCCTCCACTTT. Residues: CASSSHNNSPLHF.

CDR3 coding DNA: TGTGCCAGCAGCGCGGGACGGCTTCTTCAGCCCCAGCATTTT. This translates into CASSAGRLLQPQHF. The chain couples TRBV5-6 to TRBJ1-5; tentatively, D is TRBD1 (5 bases). The germline V gene has CDR1 SGHDT and CDR2 YYEEEE. The length of the CDR3 is 14 residues. The germline V and J ends were trimmed by 4 bases and 6 bases, with 14 bases remaining between them.

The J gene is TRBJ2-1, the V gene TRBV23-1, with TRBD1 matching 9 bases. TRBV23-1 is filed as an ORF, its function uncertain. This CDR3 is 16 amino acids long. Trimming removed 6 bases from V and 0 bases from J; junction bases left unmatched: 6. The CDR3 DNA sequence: TGCGCCAGCAGAGAACCGGGACAGGGCTCCTACAATGAGCAGTTCTTC. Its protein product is CASREPGQGSYNEQFF.

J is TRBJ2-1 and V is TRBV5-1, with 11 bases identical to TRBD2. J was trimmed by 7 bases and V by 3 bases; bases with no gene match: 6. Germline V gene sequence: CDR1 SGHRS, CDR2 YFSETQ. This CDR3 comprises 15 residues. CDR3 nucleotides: TGCGCCAGCAGCTCCCGACTAGCGGGGCAGAATGAGCAGTTCTTC. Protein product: CASSSRLAGQNEQFF.

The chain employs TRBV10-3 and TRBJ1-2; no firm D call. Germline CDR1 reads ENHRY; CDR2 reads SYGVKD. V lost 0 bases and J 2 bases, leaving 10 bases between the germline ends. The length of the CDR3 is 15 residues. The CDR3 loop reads CAISESNRANYGYTF. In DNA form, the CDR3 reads TGTGCCATCAGTGAGTCGAACAGAGCAAACTATGGCTACACCTTC.

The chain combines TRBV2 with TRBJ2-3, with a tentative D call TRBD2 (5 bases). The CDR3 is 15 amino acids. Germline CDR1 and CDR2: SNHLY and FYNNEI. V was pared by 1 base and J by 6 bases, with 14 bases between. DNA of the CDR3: TGTGCCAGCAGTGAAGTGGCACTAGGCGGGGATACGCAGTATTTT. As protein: CASSEVALGGDTQYF.

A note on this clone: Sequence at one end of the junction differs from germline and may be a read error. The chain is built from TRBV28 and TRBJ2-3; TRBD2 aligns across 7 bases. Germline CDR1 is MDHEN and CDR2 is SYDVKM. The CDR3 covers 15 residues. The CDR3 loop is CASSPPGTNTHTQYF. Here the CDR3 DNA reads TGTGCCAGCAGCCCGCCAGGGACTAACACACATACGCAGTATTTT. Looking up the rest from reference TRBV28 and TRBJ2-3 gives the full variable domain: DVKVTQSSRYLVKRTGEKVFLECVQDMDHENMFWYRQDPGLGLRLIYFSYDVKMKEKGDIPEGYSVSREKKERFSLILESASTNQTSMYLCASSPPGTNTHTQYFGPGTRLTVL.

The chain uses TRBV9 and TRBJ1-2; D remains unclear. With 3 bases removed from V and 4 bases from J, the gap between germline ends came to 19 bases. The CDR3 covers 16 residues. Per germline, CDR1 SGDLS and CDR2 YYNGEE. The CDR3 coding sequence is TGTGCCAGCAGCGGGAGAGGGTTGAGGAGAAGCTATGGCTACACCTTC. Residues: CASSGRGLRRSYGYTF.

CDR3 bases: TGTGCCAGCAGCAGAGCGGGACAGAACACCGGGGAGCTGTTTTTT. It is translated as CASSRAGQNTGELFF. The rearrangement links TRBV7-8 to TRBJ2-2; TRBD2 might be the D (7 bases). Trimming removed 5 bases at V and 1 base at J, with 11 bases between. The germline V gene encodes CDR1 SGHVS and CDR2 FQNEAQ. The CDR3 extends over 15 amino acids.

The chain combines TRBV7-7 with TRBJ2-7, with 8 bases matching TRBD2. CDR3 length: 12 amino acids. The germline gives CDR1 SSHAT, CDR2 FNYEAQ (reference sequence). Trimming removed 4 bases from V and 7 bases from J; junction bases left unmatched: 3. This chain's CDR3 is CASSSPGGEQYF. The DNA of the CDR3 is TGTGCCAGCAGCTCTCCGGGGGGGGAGCAGTACTTC.

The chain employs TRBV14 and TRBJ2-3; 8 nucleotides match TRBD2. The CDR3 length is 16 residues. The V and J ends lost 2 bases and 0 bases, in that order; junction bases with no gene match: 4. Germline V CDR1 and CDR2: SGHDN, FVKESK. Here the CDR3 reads CASSQLERGSTDTQYF. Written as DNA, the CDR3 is TGTGCCAGCAGCCAACTAGAGCGGGGGAGCACAGATACGCAGTATTTT.